These 22 T cell receptor beta chains were all obtained from the same sample, sequenced in a study of blood T cell repertoires in COVID-19. The table came from immunoSEQ multiplex PCR; TCRdb's copy has only in-frame clones and leaves some out. Of approximately 100,000 clones listed, about 88% are singletons. The source material was peripheral blood. The receptors stem from a human donor in a cohort sampled during active COVID-19.

CDR3 nucleotides: TGTGCCAGCTTGTTTTCCAGGGCAGAGACCCAGTACTTC. It specifies CASLFSRAETQYF. This chain joins TRBV12-3 or TRBV12-4 and TRBJ2-5; the D gene is possibly TRBD1 (5 bases). The CDR3 length is 13 residues. Trimming took off 8 bases at V and 4 bases at J, with 14 bases between the two ends.

The V call is TRBV2, the J call TRBJ1-2, with unresolved D. The ends were cut back, 7 bases at V and 3 bases at J, with 9 bases in the middle. Germline CDR1 and CDR2: SNHLY and FYNNEI. This CDR3 is built from 12 residues. The CDR3 spells CASTNRDYGYTF. In DNA form, the CDR3 reads TGTGCCAGCACGAACAGAGACTATGGCTACACCTTC.

The chain employs TRBV5-4 and TRBJ1-6, with D unresolved. Germline V gives CDR1 SGHNT, CDR2 YYREEE (reference sequence). The CDR3 has 13 amino acids. Trimming took off 1 base at V and 5 bases at J, with 4 bases between the two ends. The CDR3 reads CASSLRDNSPLHF. The CDR3, as DNA: TGTGCCAGCAGCTTGAGAGATAATTCACCCCTCCACTTT.

The chain recombines TRBV28 with TRBJ2-1; TRBD2 matches at 9 bases. This CDR3 is built from 15 residues. V lost 5 bases and J lost 8; bases outside the gene matches: 10. The germline V gene has CDR1 MDHEN and CDR2 SYDVKM. This CDR3 is CASSRGLAKTDEQFF. The CDR3 DNA sequence: TGTGCCAGCAGTCGAGGACTAGCGAAGACGGATGAGCAGTTCTTC. The variable domain in full, completed from reference TRBV28 and TRBJ2-1, reads DVKVTQSSRYLVKRTGEKVFLECVQDMDHENMFWYRQDPGLGLRLIYFSYDVKMKEKGDIPEGYSVSREKKERFSLILESASTNQTSMYLCASSRGLAKTDEQFFGPGTRLTVL.

This clone turned up a few times. This sequence joins TRBV24-1 and TRBJ2-3; no clear D gene. V shed 4 bases and J shed 4 bases, with 8 bases lying between them. The CDR3 runs to 13 residues. Germline CDR1 and CDR2: KGHDR and SFDVKD. The CDR3 nucleotides are TGTGCCACCAGTGACCGAGGCGCAGATACGCAGTATTTT. This gives the protein CATSDRGADTQYF.

The gene calls are TRBV28 and TRBJ1-2; no clear D gene. The germline V and J ends were trimmed by 5 bases and 0 bases, with 19 bases remaining between them. CDR1 MDHEN and CDR2 SYDVKM come from the germline V gene. The CDR3 length is 17 residues. CDR3 nucleotide sequence: TGTGCCAGCAGTCCTCTCCTTAGAAGTCTAGCTAACTATGGCTACACCTTC. Translation: CASSPLLRSLANYGYTF.

This chain connects TRBV12-3 or TRBV12-4 to TRBJ2-4; D remains ambiguous. V was trimmed by 1 base and J by 5 bases, leaving 6 bases between them. This CDR3 is built from 13 residues. The CDR3: CASSLVHENIQYF. CDR3 bases: TGTGCCAGCAGTTTAGTACACGAAAACATTCAGTACTTC.

CDR3 sequence (DNA): TGTGCCAGCAGCACCACAGGGGGACCCACAGATACGCAGTATTTT. Translation: CASSTTGGPTDTQYF. The chain links TRBV28 to TRBJ2-3; TRBD1 matches 8 bases. J gave up 2 bases and V 6 bases, and 7 bases lay outside the gene matches. This CDR3 region has 15 residues. Germline CDR1 and CDR2: MDHEN and SYDVKM.

The chain links TRBV28 to TRBJ1-2; D ambiguous. V was trimmed by 3 bases and J by 4 bases, leaving 15 bases between them. In germline, CDR1 is MDHEN, CDR2 SYDVKM. This CDR3 is 15 amino acids long. The CDR3 protein is CASSFLAGSSYGYTF. The CDR3 DNA follows: TGTGCCAGCAGTTTCCTGGCCGGTTCTAGCTATGGCTACACCTTC.

The V gene is TRBV7-2, the J gene TRBJ2-7; D uncertain. The CDR3 runs to 15 residues. The germline V gene encodes CDR1 SGHTA and CDR2 FQGNSA. V dropped 0 bases and J dropped 0 bases, with 9 bases sitting between them. The CDR3 here is CASSLASLSSYEQYF. The CDR3 DNA reads as TGTGCCAGCAGCTTAGCCTCCCTCAGCTCCTACGAGCAGTACTTC.

The gene calls are TRBV7-3 and TRBJ1-1; D not resolved. The V and J ends lost 0 bases and 5 bases respectively, with 7 bases between them. The CDR3 contains 13 residues. Germline V gene sequence: CDR1 SGHTA, CDR2 FQGTGA. CDR3 sequence reads: CASSLTFATEAFF. CDR3 DNA sequence: TGTGCCAGCAGCTTAACATTTGCGACTGAAGCTTTCTTT.

This clone was detected once. For the CDR3, the DNA is TGTGCCAGCAGTTTTGCAGAGGGCACTGAAGCTTTCTTT. This sequence encodes CASSFAEGTEAFF. V gene TRBV28 combines with J gene TRBJ1-1; D unclear. The CDR3 runs to 13 residues. Germline-derived CDR1 and CDR2 are MDHEN and SYDVKM. V lost 3 bases and J 4 bases, leaving 9 bases between the germline ends.

The chain links TRBV13 to TRBJ2-7; D possibly corresponds to TRBD1 (6 bases). The CDR3 is 13 amino acids. Germline assignment: CDR1 PRHDT and CDR2 FYEKMQ (reference sequence). Deletions cut 8 bases from V and 0 bases from J, with 11 bases between. The CDR3 bases are TGTGCCAGCTATGACAGGAGCTCCTACGAGCAGTACTTC. This encodes CASYDRSSYEQYF.

The chain recombines TRBV27 with TRBJ1-5; 7 bases are a match to TRBD1. The J segment lost 2 bases and the V segment lost 5 bases, leaving 9 bases of the junction unmatched. The CDR3 runs 16 residues. The germline CDR1 and CDR2 sequences are MNHEY and SMNVEV (reference sequence). CDR3 in DNA: TGTGCCAGCAGTGAAAGACAGGGTTTGGGCAATCAGCCCCAGCATTTT. Translating gives CASSERQGLGNQPQHF.

The chain is built from TRBV7-9 and TRBJ1-4; TRBD1 aligns across 7 bases. The CDR3 loop spans 14 amino acids. CDR1 SEHNR and CDR2 FQNEAQ come from the germline V gene (reference sequence). V lost 5 bases to trimming and J lost 7 bases; unmatched junction nucleotides: 7. The chain's CDR3 is CASSPQTGVEKLFF. Written as DNA, the CDR3 is TGTGCCAGCAGCCCTCAAACAGGGGTTGAAAAACTGTTTTTT.

This clone was found once. The chain links TRBV11-3 to TRBJ2-3; D might be TRBD2 (5 bases). The CDR3 runs 16 residues. Trimming took 5 bases from V and 0 from J, leaving 15 bases between them. In germline, CDR1 is SGHNT, CDR2 YENEEA. CDR3 in amino acids: CASSVSGGLSTDTQYF. The CDR3 coding sequence is TGTGCCAGCAGCGTCAGCGGAGGACTTAGCACAGATACGCAGTATTTT.

The chain links TRBV7-9 to TRBJ1-4; 7 nucleotides align to TRBD1. The germline V gene encodes CDR1 SEHNR and CDR2 FQNEAQ (reference sequence). The V and J ends lost 6 bases and 11 bases, in that order; junction bases with no gene match: 12. The CDR3 extends over 14 amino acids. The CDR3 spells CASRFSKSQGKLFF. As DNA, the CDR3 is TGTGCCAGCAGATTCTCCAAATCACAGGGGAAACTGTTTTTT.

In its sample, this clone was seen once. This chain joins TRBV7-3 and TRBJ2-1, with D possibly being TRBD1 (5 bases). The length of the CDR3 is 16 residues. Germline V lookup: CDR1 SGHTA, CDR2 FQGTGA. Trimming stripped 8 bases from V and 6 bases from J, with 23 bases between. This CDR3 reads CASSELGRLTRNEQFF. The DNA of the CDR3 is TGTGCCAGCTCCGAATTGGGGCGCCTCACTCGCAATGAGCAGTTCTTC.

The chain joins TRBV12-3 or TRBV12-4 to TRBJ2-7; D uncertain. This CDR3 is built from 11 residues. The ends were cut back, 3 bases at V and 5 bases at J, with 5 bases in the middle. The CDR3 DNA sequence: TGTGCCAGCAGTTTGAGGAACGAGCAGTACTTC. It is translated as CASSLRNEQYF.

The V and J genes are TRBV28 and TRBJ2-7; 10 nucleotides match TRBD2. Trimming removed 0 bases from V and 6 bases from J; junction bases left unmatched: 8. The germline gives CDR1 MDHEN, CDR2 SYDVKM. The CDR3 runs to 16 residues. In DNA form, the CDR3 reads TGTGCCAGCAGTTTATGGAGGACTAGCGGCTTGCGCGAGCAGTACTTC. Its protein product is CASSLWRTSGLREQYF.

V and J are TRBV5-1 and TRBJ1-6; the D is unclear. Germline CDR1 is SGHRS and CDR2 is YFSETQ. The V end lost 4 bases, the J end lost 7 bases, and 18 bases lay between the germline ends. The CDR3 totals 16 residues. CDR3: CASSQGRLVSNSPLHF. CDR3 bases: TGCGCCAGCAGCCAAGGGAGATTAGTAAGCAATTCACCCCTCCACTTT.

This chain joins TRBV10-3 and TRBJ2-5, with TRBD1 matching 9 bases. V shed 0 bases and J 7 bases; nucleotides not matched to a gene: 12. This CDR3 has 17 amino acids. The germline V gene encodes CDR1 ENHRY and CDR2 SYGVKD. This chain's CDR3 is CAISESSGTGRSVTQYF. DNA for the CDR3: TGTGCCATCAGTGAGTCGTCCGGGACAGGGCGTAGCGTGACCCAGTACTTC.